These T cell receptor beta chains were read from a single sample in a study of graft-versus-host responses after intestinal transplantation. For these receptors, no antigen is known. Data came from immunoSEQ multiplex PCR; TCRdb stores just in-frame clones and leaves some out. Of about 80,000 clones listed, approximately 91% are singletons. The sequences come from unstimulated CD4+ T cells sorted from spleen or lymph node cells, collected before intestinal transplant. The receptor source for this set is a human donor who received an intestinal transplant. CDR3s include the opening cysteine and the closing phenylalanine or tryptophan. The D gene is left open where the match is weak. The size entry is marked missing in some rows and otherwise reads once, few, many or a size class.

j_call clone_size v_call d_call cdr3_nt cdr3_aa
TRBJ1-2 once TRBV19 - TGTGCCAGTAGTAACCGGGACTCAGTAGGGACTAACTATGGCTACACCTTC CASSNRDSVGTNYGYTF
TRBJ2-5 - TRBV6-6 - TGTGCCAGCAGGCGGGACGGAGAGACCCAGTACTTC CASRRDGETQYF
TRBJ1-5 - TRBV27 - TGTGCCAGCAGTTTGTTAAGCAATCAGCCCCAGCATTTT CASSLLSNQPQHF
TRBJ2-1 - TRBV14 - TGTGCCAGTCAGAGGTTAGCGGATGCGGGGGAGCAGTTCTTC CASQRLADAGEQFF
TRBJ1-5 - TRBV6-1 - TGTGCCAGCAGTGAATGGGGGGGAGGGGGGGCGAGCAATCAGCCCCAGCATTTT CASSEWGGGGASNQPQHF
TRBJ2-7 - TRBV6-1 - TGTGCCAGCAGTGAAGCTCGGCGGTTCTACGAGCAGTACTTC CASSEARRFYEQYF
TRBJ1-2 - TRBV6-6 TRBD1 TGTGCCAGCAGTTACCTGGACAGGCCCCTCTATGGCTACACCTTC CASSYLDRPLYGYTF
TRBJ2-7 - TRBV11-2 - TGTGCCAGCAGCGACGACTACTCCTACGAGCAGTACTTC CASSDDYSYEQYF
TRBJ1-2 - TRBV9 - TGTGCCAGCAGCCCCACAAGCGGACAGAACTATGGCTACACCTTC CASSPTSGQNYGYTF
TRBJ1-2 - TRBV2 - TGTGCCAGCAGAGCCGATACAGCAGGCCGAGACACCTTC CASRADTAGRDTF
TRBJ2-2 once TRBV6-5 TRBD1 TGTGCCAGCAGTTACTCCAGACAGGGCGGCACCGGGGAGCTGTTTTTT CASSYSRQGGTGELFF